Listed here is a single T cell receptor (beta chain). Researchers reported that TCR beta cDNA libraries carried unique molecular identifiers. T cells, roughly 0.95 to 10 million of them, yielded some 500,000 cDNA molecules. TCRdb itself ran the PCR reads through MiXCR, one entry per CDR3 protein. The data show about 820,000 distinct CDR3 sequences, with around 50% seen just once and under 6% held by the top ten. This sample is part of a study of post-analysis software for immune sequencing data. Study details: Recorded disease courses covered relapsing-remitting, secondary progressive and progressive-relapsing multiple sclerosis. Some patients had no subtype annotation.

The sequence came from a girl aged 10 to 17 with multiple sclerosis. Sequenced: blood.

The CDR3 region has the DNA TGTGCCAGCATCCCGGGACAGGGTACCCACGAGCAGTACTTC. This translates into CASIPGQGTHEQYF. The V and J genes are TRBV2 and TRBJ2-7, with 9 bases matching TRBD1. Unmatched junction bases numbered 9, after V lost 7 bases and J lost 5 bases. CDR3 length equals 14 residues. Germline loops: CDR1 SNHLY, CDR2 FYNNEI.